This T cell receptor (beta chain) was identified in a study of blood T cells in healthy people across ages. Each sample yielded at least 6 million isolated PBMCs. The CDR3 extends over 14 amino acids. Points on this clonotype: Compared with germline, one end of the junction differs, possibly owing to a read error.

Next came a second PCR, run for roughly 6 to 11 cycles, which used a sample-barcoded 5' primer along with a J-beta primer mix. A template-switch adaptor that had 12 random nucleotides put a tag on each cDNA molecule. MiXCR, applied by TCRdb to the 5' RACE reads, yields one record per CDR3 protein. The sample holds around 1,900,000 distinct CDR3 sequences; roughly two fifths are singletons and the top ten take 23%. This sequence joins TRBV12-3 or TRBV12-4 and TRBJ2-1; no firm D call. The specimen sequenced was blood. The sequence was collected from a human donor in good health. CDR3 in amino acids: CAGSFRDGNNEQFF. The CDR3 DNA reads TGTGCCGGCAGTTTCCGCGACGGAAACAATGAGCAGTTCTTC.